A single sample gave rise to the 24 T cell receptor beta chains below, sequenced in a study of T cells in lung cancer brain metastases. Sequencing used immunoSEQ multiplex PCR; TCRdb keeps in-frame clones, though not all of them. The sample lists about 5,000 clones, around 85% seen once, with roughly 2.4% in the top ten. Sequences were obtained from tumor tissue from the primary lung tumor. Receptor source: a man aged 45-60 years with non-small cell lung cancer.

J is TRBJ1-5 and V is TRBV11-2, with TRBD1 as a possible D gene (5 bases). The germline V gene has CDR1 SGHAT and CDR2 FQNNGV. Trimming removed 5 bases from V and 12 bases from J, with 17 bases in between. The CDR3 loop spans 13 amino acids. CDR3 DNA sequence: TGTGCCAGCAGCGCGCTCGGGACGCTACACCAGCATTTT. Its translation: CASSALGTLHQHF.

In its sample, this clone was seen a few times. The chain is built from TRBV5-8 and TRBJ1-1; D ambiguous. CDR1 SGHTS and CDR2 YDEGEE come from the germline V gene. V was shortened by 1 base and J by 2 bases, with 12 bases between the two germline ends. The CDR3 is made up of 15 amino acids. The CDR3 DNA reads TGTGCCAGCAGCTTGTGGGAAGGCCCTAACACTGAAGCTTTCTTT. Protein sequence: CASSLWEGPNTEAFF.

This clone was seen once. Sequence at one end of the junction differs from germline and may be a read error. This rearrangement joins TRBV4-1 to TRBJ2-1; 11 positions agree with TRBD2. The CDR3 totals 17 residues. The germline gives CDR1 MGHRA, CDR2 YSYEKL. Written as DNA, the CDR3 is TGCGCCAACAGCCCATCATTCAGACTAGCGGGGAACAATGAGCAGTTCTTC. Translating it yields CANSPSFRLAGNNEQFF.

This clone was counted once. The chain carries TRBV23-1 and TRBJ2-1, with D perhaps being TRBD1 or TRBD2 (5 bases each). TRBV23-1 qualifies as an ORF whose function is uncertain. The CDR3 length is 16 residues. Trimming removed 0 bases at V and 2 bases at J, with 11 bases between. The CDR3 DNA sequence: TGCGCCAGCAGTCAATCGGGGGAGCAAGCCTACAATGAGCAGTTCTTC. Its translation is CASSQSGEQAYNEQFF.

The CDR3 sequence: CASSLGHGGSEAFF. The CDR3 coding sequence is TGTGCCAGCAGCTTAGGTCACGGCGGGTCAGAAGCTTTCTTT. The chain is built from TRBV11-3 and TRBJ1-1, with D hard to call. Germline V CDR1 and CDR2: SGHNT, YENEEA. Between the trimmed V and J ends, which lost 1 base and 8 bases, there was a span of 14 bases. The CDR3 loop spans 14 amino acids.

The rearrangement uses TRBV7-9 and TRBJ1-1, with D maybe TRBD1 (6 bases). The CDR3 loop spans 14 amino acids. CDR1 SEHNR and CDR2 FQNEAQ come from the germline V gene (reference sequence). V was shortened by 5 bases and J by 6 bases, with 16 bases between the two germline ends. The CDR3: CASSPQGGLAEAFF. The CDR3 DNA reads as TGTGCCAGCAGCCCACAGGGAGGTCTAGCTGAAGCTTTCTTT.

Only one count was recorded for this clone. This chain joins TRBV4-1 and TRBJ2-3, with a tentative D call TRBD2 (7 bases). Germline V lookup: CDR1 MGHRA, CDR2 YSYEKL. The CDR3 spans 15 residues. V lost 1 base and J 5 bases, leaving 13 bases between the germline ends. This CDR3 is CASSQGEGGGDTQYF. CDR3 bases: TGCGCCAGCAGCCAAGGGGAGGGAGGGGGAGATACGCAGTATTTT.

V gene TRBV28 combines with J gene TRBJ2-2, with a possible D match to TRBD2 (6 bases). V lost 5 bases to trimming and J lost 5 bases, with 6 bases between them. Germline-derived CDR1 and CDR2 are MDHEN and SYDVKM. The CDR3 length is 12 residues. The DNA of the CDR3 is TGTGCCAGCAGTCGGGGGACCGGGGAGCTGTTTTTT. Translating gives CASSRGTGELFF.

The chain uses TRBV5-1 and TRBJ2-1, with D perhaps TRBD2 (6 bases). Germline loops: CDR1 SGHRS, CDR2 YFSETQ. This CDR3 contains 14 residues. V lost 7 bases and J 6 bases, leaving 17 bases between the germline ends. CDR3 region: CASGTRDWLNEQFF. The CDR3, as DNA: TGCGCCAGCGGTACCCGGGACTGGCTCAATGAGCAGTTCTTC.

In this sample, this clone turned up a few times. The chain couples TRBV7-9 to TRBJ2-1; TRBD2 matches 10 bases. The germline CDR1 and CDR2 sequences are SEHNR and FQNEAQ (reference sequence). Losses at the gene ends were 1 base for V and 5 bases for J; bases not matched to a gene: 5. The CDR3 extends over 16 amino acids. The CDR3 spells CASSLGGLAGDNEQFF. The CDR3 DNA reads TGTGCCAGCAGCTTAGGGGGTCTAGCGGGGGACAATGAGCAGTTCTTC.

This rearrangement joins TRBV28 to TRBJ1-5, with a tentative D call TRBD1 (5 bases). V was pared by 1 base and J by 9 bases, with 19 bases between. This CDR3 is 16 amino acids long. The germline V gene encodes CDR1 MDHEN and CDR2 SYDVKM. CDR3 protein: CASSLSGAGDAWPQHF. DNA for the CDR3: TGTGCCAGCAGTTTATCGGGCGCGGGGGACGCCTGGCCCCAGCATTTT.

This clone was counted only a few times. This sequence joins TRBV29-1 and TRBJ2-5, with 10 bases aligning to TRBD1. Germline V lookup: CDR1 SQVTM, CDR2 ANQGSEA. This CDR3 region has 13 residues. V was pared by 4 bases and J by 4 bases, with 3 bases of the junction left unmatched. This CDR3 is CSVGQGARETQYF. DNA of the CDR3: TGCAGCGTTGGACAGGGGGCGCGAGAGACCCAGTACTTC.

The rearrangement joins TRBV19 to TRBJ2-2, with D perhaps assigned TRBD1 or TRBD2 (5 bases each). The CDR3 totals 12 residues. The germline V gene encodes CDR1 LNHDA and CDR2 SQIVND (reference sequence). Trimming removed 6 bases at V and 6 bases at J, with 8 bases between. The CDR3 bases are TGTGCCAGTAGCGAGGGGTCCGGGGAGCTGTTTTTT. Translated, it gives CASSEGSGELFF.

On this clone: Other DNA sequences in this specimen translate into the identical CDR3. The chain is built from TRBV5-1 and TRBJ2-7; TRBD2 matches 10 bases. Germline V gives CDR1 SGHRS, CDR2 YFSETQ. J lost 7 bases, V lost 4 bases, and 5 bases had no gene match. CDR3 size: 13 residues. CDR3 residues: CASSTGLAREQYF. In nucleotides, the CDR3 is TGCGCCAGCAGCACGGGACTAGCGAGGGAGCAGTACTTC.

V usage is TRBV7-9 and J usage is TRBJ1-2; D may be TRBD1 (5 bases). V was trimmed by 5 bases and J by 5 bases, leaving 9 bases between them. The CDR3 loop spans 12 amino acids. Germline-derived CDR1 and CDR2 are SEHNR and FQNEAQ (reference sequence). The CDR3 region has the DNA TGTGCCAGCAGCGGGGGAGGGTATGGCTACACCTTC. Translating it yields CASSGGGYGYTF.

This sequence joins TRBV6-1 and TRBJ1-6; 8 positions agree with TRBD1. Trimming took 4 bases from V and 7 from J; bases not matched to a gene: 15. The CDR3 contains 18 residues. Germline lookup yields CDR1 MNHNS and CDR2 SASEGT. The CDR3 region has the DNA TGTGCCAGCAGTGCCCTCCGGACAGGGCAGGGGTTAAATTCACCCCTCCACTTT. This sequence encodes CASSALRTGQGLNSPLHF.

The V call is TRBV14, the J call TRBJ2-7, with 12 nucleotides matching TRBD2. CDR1 and CDR2 from the germline V gene are SGHDN and FVKESK. J was trimmed by 5 bases and V by 1 base; bases with no gene match: 0. The CDR3 has 14 residues. The CDR3, as DNA: TGTGCCAGCAGCCAAGGGACTAGCGGGAACGAGCAGTACTTC. This translates into CASSQGTSGNEQYF.

The V gene is TRBV2, the J gene TRBJ2-7; D is unresolved. V was clipped by 0 bases and J by 6 bases, with 9 bases between them. Germline lookup yields CDR1 SNHLY and CDR2 FYNNEI. The CDR3 length is 13 residues. CDR3 nucleotide sequence: TGTGCCAGCAGTGAAGCGGGAATCGGCGAGCAGTACTTC. The encoded protein is CASSEAGIGEQYF.

This clone was seen more than once but under ten times. The V and J genes are TRBV4-2 and TRBJ1-1, with no clear D. The V end lost 1 base, the J end lost 1 base, and 10 bases lay between the germline ends. Germline V CDR1 and CDR2: LGHNA, YNFKEQ. The CDR3 spans 15 residues. In nucleotides, the CDR3 is TGTGCCAGCAGCCAAGGGGAGGGAGCGAACACTGAAGCTTTCTTT. Protein product: CASSQGEGANTEAFF.

The chain couples TRBV30 to TRBJ1-1; the D is unclear. V lost 0 bases and J lost 5, with 13 bases in between. Germline CDR1 and CDR2: GTSNPN and SVGIG (reference sequence). The CDR3 length is 14 residues. This CDR3 is CAWSVPGYDTEAFF. Here the CDR3 DNA reads TGTGCCTGGAGTGTACCCGGGTATGATACTGAAGCTTTCTTT. Full variable domain (outside the CDR3, taken from reference TRBV30 and TRBJ1-1): SQTIHQWPATLVQPVGSPLSLECTVEGTSNPNLYWYRQAAGRGLQLLFYSVGIGQISSEVPQNLSASRPQDRQFILSSKKLLLSDSGFYLCAWSVPGYDTEAFFGQGTRLTVV.

This chain links TRBV18 with TRBJ1-1, with TRBD1 identical over 9 bases. The CDR3 is 16 amino acids. CDR1 is KGHSH and CDR2 is LQKENI in the germline V gene. J was trimmed by 3 bases and V by 1 base; bases with no gene match: 6. CDR3 DNA: TGTGCCAGCTCACCACTACCACAGGGGGCTGACACTGAAGCTTTCTTT. Its protein product is CASSPLPQGADTEAFF.

This chain connects TRBV27 to TRBJ2-7, with 10 bases that match TRBD1. The CDR3 is 14 residues long. From germline, CDR1 is MNHEY and CDR2 SMNVEV (reference sequence). J gave up 3 bases and V 8 bases, and 7 bases lay outside the gene matches. The CDR3 region is CASGHGQGDYEQYF. The CDR3 bases are TGTGCCAGCGGCCATGGACAGGGGGACTACGAGCAGTACTTC.

The chain couples TRBV19 to TRBJ2-3; 7 bases agree with TRBD1. Trimming at V came to 3 bases and at J to 3 bases, leaving 6 bases not matched to a gene. The CDR3 is 15 amino acids. Germline V gene data show CDR1 as LNHDA and CDR2 as SQIVND (reference sequence). The CDR3 spells CASSMSRQGTDTQYF. CDR3 in DNA: TGTGCCAGTAGTATGTCTCGACAGGGAACAGATACGCAGTATTTT. Full variable domain (remainder filled in from reference TRBV19 and TRBJ2-3): DGGITQSPKYLFRKEGQNVTLSCEQNLNHDAMYWYRQDPGQGLRLIYYSQIVNDFQKGDIAEGYSVSREKKESFPLTVTSAQKNPTAFYLCASSMSRQGTDTQYFGPGTRLTVL.

This clone came up once. V usage is TRBV11-2 and J usage is TRBJ1-4, with D possibly being TRBD1 (5 bases). Trimming pared 0 bases from V and 8 bases from J, leaving 10 bases between. This CDR3 is 14 amino acids long. Germline CDR1 and CDR2: SGHAT and FQNNGV. The CDR3 here is CASSLDRGSEKLFF. CDR3 bases: TGTGCCAGCAGCTTAGATCGGGGGAGCGAAAAACTGTTTTTT.